Sequencing of this TCR beta chain was carried out in a study of CD8 T cells in Susac syndrome. With random hexamers, reverse transcription was performed on roughly 0.45 to 1 ug of RNA. TCRdb re-analysed the immunoSEQ multiplex PCR reads in MiXCR, keeping a single row per CDR3 protein. The sample has around 130,000 distinct CDR3 sequences; about 96% are singletons. CD8+ and CD4+ T cells from blood underwent TCR beta sequencing, which was carried out in a high-throughput format. V lost 9 bases, J lost 3 bases, and 5 bases lay in between. The CDR3 has 11 amino acids. Per the germline V gene, CDR1 is KGHDR and CDR2 is SFDVKD.

The source is a human donor in good health. Source material: CD4+ T cells from PBMCs. The chain is built from TRBV24-1 and TRBJ1-5; D uncertain. Here the CDR3 reads CATGFNQPQHF. Written as DNA, the CDR3 is TGTGCCACCGGATTCAATCAGCCCCAGCATTTT.